These 23 T cell receptor beta chains were all obtained from the same sample, sequenced in a study of cytomegalovirus exposure and HLA in healthy donors. Some clones are missing from TCRdb's copy, which holds only in-frame ones; the method was immunoSEQ multiplex PCR. The top ten clones hold 1% to 1.2% of a sample with some 200,000 clones, approximately 90% of them seen once. Sample: PBMCs. The receptor source for this set is a woman aged 18-29 years in good health and CMV-seronegative.

The chain has TRBV5-4 and TRBJ2-7, with D perhaps matching TRBD1 (6 bases). The CDR3 runs 15 residues. CDR1 is SGHNT and CDR2 is YYREEE in the germline V gene (reference sequence). V lost 0 bases and J lost 1, with 11 bases in between. The CDR3 coding sequence is TGTGCCAGCAGCTTGGGAGGGACAACATCCTACGAGCAGTACTTC. This codes for CASSLGGTTSYEQYF.

The rearrangement joins TRBV5-1 to TRBJ2-1, with a tentative D call TRBD1 (6 bases). Germline loops: CDR1 SGHRS, CDR2 YFSETQ. This CDR3 has 16 amino acids. V lost 0 bases and J 0 bases, leaving 10 bases between the germline ends. CDR3 DNA: TGCGCCAGCAGCTTGGCCAGGGGAAGCTCCTACAATGAGCAGTTCTTC. This sequence encodes CASSLARGSSYNEQFF.

As to this clone: Sequence at one end of the junction differs from germline and may be a read error. This chain uses TRBV2 with TRBJ2-7; D ambiguous. The length of the CDR3 is 11 residues. The V gene's germline CDR1 is SNHLY and CDR2 FYNNEI. Written as DNA, the CDR3 is TGTGCCAGCAGTGACACGGCTAGAGTAGACTTC. It specifies CASSDTARVDF.

The V and J genes are TRBV9 and TRBJ2-3; 8 positions agree with TRBD2. V lost 3 bases and J lost 2; bases outside the gene matches: 8. Germline CDR1 SGDLS, CDR2 YYNGEE. This CDR3 comprises 16 residues. The CDR3 reads CASSAIAGSTTDTQYF. The CDR3 DNA reads as TGTGCCAGCAGCGCTATAGCGGGATCAACCACAGATACGCAGTATTTT.

The rearrangement joins TRBV28 to TRBJ2-7; 11 bases fit TRBD1. The CDR3 has 14 residues. Per germline, CDR1 MDHEN and CDR2 SYDVKM. J was trimmed by 7 bases and V by 2 bases; bases with no gene match: 4. CDR3: CASSLGQGADEQYF. The CDR3, as DNA: TGTGCCAGCAGTTTAGGACAGGGGGCGGATGAGCAGTACTTC.

This clone was recorded a few times. V and J are TRBV5-1 and TRBJ2-7; TRBD1 might be the D (6 bases). CDR1 and CDR2 (germline): SGHRS, YFSETQ. The ends were cut back, 0 bases at V and 5 bases at J, with 15 bases in the middle. The CDR3 is made up of 15 amino acids. The DNA for the CDR3 is TGCGCCAGCAGCTTGGGATCCAGGGGTGCGCACGAGCAGTACTTC. Its translation is CASSLGSRGAHEQYF.

This rearrangement joins TRBV5-1 to TRBJ1-2; 7 positions match TRBD1. The V and J ends lost 0 bases and 6 bases, in that order; junction bases with no gene match: 5. CDR3 size: 14 residues. Germline CDR1 reads SGHRS; CDR2 reads YFSETQ. This CDR3 is CASSLGGQSDGYTF. The DNA for the CDR3 is TGCGCCAGCAGCTTGGGGGGACAGTCAGATGGCTACACCTTC.

The chain joins TRBV4-1 to TRBJ2-1; the D is unclear. The CDR3 consists of 13 residues. CDR1 is MGHRA and CDR2 is YSYEKL in the germline V gene. V was cut by 0 bases and J by 7 bases, with 7 bases left in between. The CDR3 DNA sequence: TGCGCCAGCAGCCAAGACGTCGCGAATGAGCAGTTCTTC. Translation: CASSQDVANEQFF.

The V and J genes are TRBV6-6 and TRBJ2-7; TRBD1 might be the D (5 bases). Between the trimmed V and J ends, which lost 7 bases and 0 bases, there was a span of 19 bases. There are 16 residues in the CDR3. CDR1 is MNHNY and CDR2 is SVGAGI in the germline V gene (reference sequence). CDR3 DNA sequence: TGTGCCAGCACCCCCCGAGCTACAGGAAACTCCTACGAGCAGTACTTC. Translating gives CASTPRATGNSYEQYF.

The chain combines TRBV10-3 with TRBJ1-1, with D perhaps TRBD1 (5 bases). CDR1 and CDR2 (germline): ENHRY, SYGVKD. The germline V and J ends were trimmed by 0 bases and 2 bases, with 13 bases remaining between them. The length of the CDR3 is 16 residues. CDR3 nucleotide sequence: TGTGCCATCAGTGAGTCCGACAGAGAACCCAACACTGAAGCTTTCTTT. It translates to CAISESDREPNTEAFF.

This clone was seen once. This sequence joins TRBV7-9 and TRBJ1-1, with D perhaps TRBD1 (5 bases). V was shortened by 1 base and J by 0 bases, with 9 bases between the two germline ends. The germline gives CDR1 SEHNR, CDR2 FQNEAQ (reference sequence). The CDR3 is 15 residues long. The CDR3 loop reads CASSLEGRVNTEAFF. The CDR3 DNA is TGTGCCAGCAGCTTAGAGGGCAGGGTGAACACTGAAGCTTTCTTT.

The rearrangement links TRBV4-1 to TRBJ2-1, with D possibly matching TRBD2 (6 bases). Germline V gene sequence: CDR1 MGHRA, CDR2 YSYEKL. Trimming shortened V by 8 bases and J by 10 bases, and 12 bases separated the two germline ends. CDR3 size: 11 residues. The CDR3 here is CASFNGGEQFF. CDR3 sequence (DNA): TGCGCCAGCTTTAATGGGGGGGAGCAGTTCTTC.

V usage is TRBV19 and J usage is TRBJ2-7; 7 bases line up with TRBD2. The germline V gene has CDR1 LNHDA and CDR2 SQIVND (reference sequence). The CDR3 length is 15 residues. V dropped 6 bases and J dropped 0; count of bases not matched to a gene: 8. CDR3 sequence: CASSDGTIRSYEQYF. In DNA, the CDR3 is TGTGCCAGTAGCGACGGGACTATACGCTCCTACGAGCAGTACTTC.

V and J are TRBV5-1 and TRBJ1-4; tentative D call: TRBD1 (5 bases). Germline assignment: CDR1 SGHRS and CDR2 YFSETQ. This CDR3 is built from 16 residues. V was clipped by 0 bases and J by 7 bases, with 16 bases between them. The CDR3 sequence: CASSLVGRGEGEKLFF. The CDR3 DNA reads TGCGCCAGCAGCTTGGTTGGGAGGGGCGAGGGTGAAAAACTGTTTTTT.

In DNA form, the CDR3 reads TGTGCCTGGAGTAAAGACCGGGGTTCCACTGAAGCTTTCTTT. It translates to CAWSKDRGSTEAFF. This chain connects TRBV30 to TRBJ1-1; D remains unclear. Deletions cut 2 bases from V and 4 bases from J, with 14 bases between. Germline-derived CDR1 and CDR2 are GTSNPN and SVGIG (reference sequence). This CDR3 is 14 amino acids long.

The chain uses TRBV19 and TRBJ1-2; 8 bases agree with TRBD1. The CDR3 spans 14 residues. The junction had 9 bases not matched to a gene; V was cut back by 6 bases and J by 6 bases. Per germline, CDR1 LNHDA and CDR2 SQIVND (reference sequence). As DNA, the CDR3 is TGTGCCAGTAGCCCCATGGACAGGGTCGATGGCTACACCTTC. It translates to CASSPMDRVDGYTF.

The rearrangement uses TRBV30 and TRBJ1-4; no definite D call. Germline V gene lookup returns CDR1 GTSNPN and CDR2 SVGIG (reference sequence). The CDR3 covers 12 residues. With 2 bases removed from V and 5 bases from J, the gap between germline ends came to 6 bases. CDR3: CAWSRRNEKLFF. CDR3 DNA: TGTGCCTGGAGTCGGAGAAATGAAAAACTGTTTTTT. Based on the CDR3 plus reference TRBV30 and TRBJ1-4, the full variable domain is SQTIHQWPATLVQPVGSPLSLECTVEGTSNPNLYWYRQAAGRGLQLLFYSVGIGQISSEVPQNLSASRPQDRQFILSSKKLLLSDSGFYLCAWSRRNEKLFFGSGTQLSVL.

The V call is TRBV6-5, the J call TRBJ1-2, with a possible D match to TRBD1 (6 bases). The V gene lost 6 bases and the J gene lost 5 bases, with 10 bases spanning the gap. The CDR3 length is 12 residues. CDR1 is MNHEY and CDR2 is SVGAGI in the germline V gene. The chain's CDR3 is CASRRGPYGYTF. In DNA form, the CDR3 reads TGTGCCAGCAGGCGGGGGCCGTATGGCTACACCTTC.

The sample holds one count of this clone. An end of the junction differs from the germline gene, which may be a read error. This same CDR3 is encoded by further DNA sequences in the sample. The rearrangement joins TRBV30 to TRBJ2-7, with D unresolved. The CDR3 runs 12 residues. Germline V CDR1 and CDR2: GTSNPN, SVGIG (reference sequence). CDR3 DNA sequence: TGCGCCTGGAGTGTTGCACAGTACGAGCAGTACTTC. Translated: CAWSVAQYEQYF.

The chain is built from TRBV6-8 and TRBJ1-2; 7 bases are a match to TRBD1. Losses at the gene ends were 7 bases for V and 4 bases for J; bases not matched to a gene: 9. Germline assignment: CDR1 MNHGY and CDR2 SAAAGT. The CDR3 is 14 residues long. As DNA, the CDR3 is TGTGCCAGCATGAGGAGGGGGCTAGGCTATGGCTACACCTTC. Amino acids: CASMRRGLGYGYTF.

The chain couples TRBV19 to TRBJ1-5, with a tentative D call TRBD1 (5 bases). The length of the CDR3 is 15 residues. Trimming left V 5 bases short and J 2 bases short, with 13 bases between. CDR1 LNHDA and CDR2 SQIVND come from the germline V gene (reference sequence). As DNA, the CDR3 is TGTGCCAGTAGTGCCACAGGTCAAGGCAATCAGCCCCAGCATTTT. Protein product: CASSATGQGNQPQHF.

The chain joins TRBV5-4 to TRBJ2-3; D is possibly TRBD1 (5 bases). The V end was cut by 1 base, the J end by 2 bases, with 8 bases between. The CDR3 is made up of 14 amino acids. Germline CDR1 and CDR2: SGHNT and YYREEE (reference sequence). CDR3 sequence: CASSLTGNTDTQYF. CDR3 bases: TGTGCCAGCAGCTTGACAGGCAACACAGATACGCAGTATTTT.

The chain uses TRBV27 and TRBJ1-2; 10 bases map to TRBD1. Germline V lookup: CDR1 MNHEY, CDR2 SMNVEV (reference sequence). This CDR3 is built from 13 residues. V lost 6 bases, J lost 3 bases, and 1 base stayed unmatched. CDR3 region: CASRGQGYYGYTF. CDR3 nucleotides: TGTGCCAGCAGGGGACAGGGGTACTATGGCTACACCTTC.